This T cell receptor (beta chain) was identified in a study of shared clonotypes between healthy human individuals. Findings and caveats of the study: On the whole, naive subsets had larger estimated richness than memory subsets had. Genetic and exposure-history diversity was limited by the few donors.

Clones were sequenced by immunoSEQ multiplex PCR, and TCRdb holds only the in-frame ones, with some missing. The data show some 1 million clones, around 74% seen once. As to this clone: Antigen: not known.

The sequencing input was memory CD4+ T cells sorted from blood. Specified subset: CD45RA-negative fraction. This TCR was recovered from a man younger than 30 in good health.

The chain's CDR3 is CASSYSGAAFF. Written as DNA, the CDR3 is TGTGCCAGCAGTTACTCCGGCGCCGCTTTCTTT. V usage is TRBV6-6 and J usage is TRBJ1-1, with no clear D. The CDR3 runs to 11 residues. The germline CDR1 and CDR2 sequences are MNHNY and SVGAGI (reference sequence). Trimming removed 0 bases at V and 11 bases at J, with 7 bases between.